This entry concerns a single T cell receptor beta chain. Data came from immunoSEQ multiplex PCR; TCRdb stores just in-frame clones and leaves some out. The data hold tens of thousands of clones, with approximately 91% observed a single time. Losses at the gene ends were 6 bases for V and 5 bases for J; bases not matched to a gene: 10. This CDR3 is 13 amino acids long. Germline V gene lookup returns CDR1 GTSNPN and CDR2 SVGIG (reference sequence). The data were taken from a study of technical replicates of blood from several donors. Sequenced: PBMCs. The origin of this receptor is a human donor in good health. Some clones in this sample may be carry-over from other donors' samples. The chain employs TRBV30 and TRBJ2-7; 7 bases map to TRBD2. As DNA, the CDR3 is TGTGCCTGCAATACGGGGGGTTTGGACGAGCAGTACTTC. Protein: CACNTGGLDEQYF.